This T cell receptor (beta chain) appears in the sequencing data of a study of T cells in Graves' hyperthyroidism and ophthalmopathy. This clonotype appeared many times. Regions amplified from RNA transcripts were the TCR beta CDR3 regions. First-round RT-PCR of the TCR CDR3 relied on the HTBI primer set. TCRdb ran MiXCR on the multiplex PCR reads and lists one entry per CDR3 protein. This table has roughly 630,000 distinct CDR3 sequences, about 15% appearing once. The germline V and J ends were trimmed by 5 bases and 6 bases, with 19 bases remaining between them. The CDR3 loop spans 16 amino acids. Germline CDR1 reads MDHEN; CDR2 reads SYDVKM. Subjects aged 18 to 65 presented with newly diagnosed hyperthyroidism of less than 2 months' duration. Any patient presenting with uncontrolled infection, other autoimmune disease, pregnancy or lactation was left out.

The sample taken for sequencing was blood. This receptor was obtained from a woman aged 30 to 39 with Graves' hyperthyroidism. The V and J genes are TRBV28 and TRBJ2-2, with D tentatively TRBD2 (6 bases). This chain's CDR3 is CASSTPGGTLPGELFF. The CDR3 nucleotides read TGTGCCAGCAGTACCCCGGGCGGGACCCTCCCCGGGGAGCTGTTTTTT.